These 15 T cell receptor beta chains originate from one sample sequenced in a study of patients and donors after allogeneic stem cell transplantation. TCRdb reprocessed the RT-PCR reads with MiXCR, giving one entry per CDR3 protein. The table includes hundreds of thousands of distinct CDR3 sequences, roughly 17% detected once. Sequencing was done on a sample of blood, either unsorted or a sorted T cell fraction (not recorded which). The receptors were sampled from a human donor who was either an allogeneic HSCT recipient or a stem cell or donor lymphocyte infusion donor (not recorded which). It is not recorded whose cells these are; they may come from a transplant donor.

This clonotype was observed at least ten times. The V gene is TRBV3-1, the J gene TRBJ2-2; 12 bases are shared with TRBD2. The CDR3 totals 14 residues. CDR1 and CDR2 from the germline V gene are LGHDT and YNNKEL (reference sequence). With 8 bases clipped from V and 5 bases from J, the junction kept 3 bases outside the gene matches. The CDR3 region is CASRLAGGTGELFF. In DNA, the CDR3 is TGTGCCAGCCGCCTAGCGGGAGGGACCGGGGAGCTGTTTTTT.

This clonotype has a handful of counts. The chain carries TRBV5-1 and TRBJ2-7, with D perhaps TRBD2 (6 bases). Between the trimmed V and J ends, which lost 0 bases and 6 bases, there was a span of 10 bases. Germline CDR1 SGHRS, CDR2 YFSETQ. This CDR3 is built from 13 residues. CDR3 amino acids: CASSLVIGGEQYF. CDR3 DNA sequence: TGCGCCAGCAGCTTGGTCATCGGGGGCGAGCAGTACTTC.

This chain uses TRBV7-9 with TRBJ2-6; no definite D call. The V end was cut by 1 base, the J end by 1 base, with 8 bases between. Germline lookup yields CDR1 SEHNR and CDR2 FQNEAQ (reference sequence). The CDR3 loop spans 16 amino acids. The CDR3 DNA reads TGTGCCAGCAGCTTAGATAGGAAGTCTGGGGCCAACGTCCTGACTTTC. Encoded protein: CASSLDRKSGANVLTF.

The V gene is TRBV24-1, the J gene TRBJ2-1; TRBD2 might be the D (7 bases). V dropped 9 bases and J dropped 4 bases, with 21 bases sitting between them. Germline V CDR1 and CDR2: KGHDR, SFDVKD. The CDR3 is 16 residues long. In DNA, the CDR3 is TGTGCCACCTCCCGGGGCGGGGGCAGGCTTTACAATGAGCAGTTCTTC. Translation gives CATSRGGGRLYNEQFF.

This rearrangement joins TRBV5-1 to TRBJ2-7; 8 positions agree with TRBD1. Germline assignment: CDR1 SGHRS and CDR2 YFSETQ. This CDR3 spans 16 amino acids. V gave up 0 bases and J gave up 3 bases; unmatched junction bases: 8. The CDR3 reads CASSLGGTGDFYEQYF. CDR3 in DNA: TGCGCCAGCAGCTTGGGAGGGACAGGAGACTTCTACGAGCAGTACTTC. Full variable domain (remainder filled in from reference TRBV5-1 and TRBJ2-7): KAGVTQTPRYLIKTRGQQVTLSCSPISGHRSVSWYQQTPGQGLQFLFEYFSETQRNKGNFPGRFSGRQFSNSRSEMNVSTLELGDSALYLCASSLGGTGDFYEQYFGPGTRLTVT.

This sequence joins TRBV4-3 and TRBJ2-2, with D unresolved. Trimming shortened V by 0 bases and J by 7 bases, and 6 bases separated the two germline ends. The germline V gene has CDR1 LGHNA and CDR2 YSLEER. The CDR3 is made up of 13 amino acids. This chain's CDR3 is CASSQDHNGELFF. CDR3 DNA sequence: TGCGCCAGCAGCCAAGATCATAACGGGGAGCTGTTTTTT.

CDR3 sequence: CASSFDRVRDYGYTF. The CDR3 DNA is TGCGCCAGCAGCTTCGACAGGGTCAGAGATTATGGCTACACCTTC. The V gene is TRBV5-1, the J gene TRBJ1-2; 7 nucleotides agree with TRBD1. The V and J ends lost 2 bases and 5 bases, in that order; junction bases with no gene match: 9. Germline V lookup: CDR1 SGHRS, CDR2 YFSETQ. CDR3 length: 15 residues.

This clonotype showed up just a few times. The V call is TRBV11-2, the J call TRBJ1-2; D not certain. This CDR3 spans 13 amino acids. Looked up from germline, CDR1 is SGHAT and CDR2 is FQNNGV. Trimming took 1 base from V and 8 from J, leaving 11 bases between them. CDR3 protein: CASSLGGYGGYTF. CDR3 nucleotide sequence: TGTGCCAGCAGCTTAGGGGGATACGGAGGCTACACCTTC.

The CDR3 here is CASSPYEALAGGDNEQFF. As DNA, the CDR3 is TGCGCCAGCAGCCCCTACGAAGCTCTAGCGGGGGGCGACAATGAGCAGTTCTTC. V and J are TRBV4-1 and TRBJ2-1; 11 bases match TRBD2. CDR3 size: 18 residues. Looked up from germline, CDR1 is MGHRA and CDR2 is YSYEKL. The J segment lost 5 bases and the V segment lost 4 bases, leaving 13 bases of the junction unmatched.

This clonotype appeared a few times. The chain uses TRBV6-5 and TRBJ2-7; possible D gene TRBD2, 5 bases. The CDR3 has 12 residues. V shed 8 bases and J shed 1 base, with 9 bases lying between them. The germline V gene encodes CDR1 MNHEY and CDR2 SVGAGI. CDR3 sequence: CASWGVSYEQYF. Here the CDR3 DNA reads TGTGCCAGCTGGGGAGTTTCCTACGAGCAGTACTTC.

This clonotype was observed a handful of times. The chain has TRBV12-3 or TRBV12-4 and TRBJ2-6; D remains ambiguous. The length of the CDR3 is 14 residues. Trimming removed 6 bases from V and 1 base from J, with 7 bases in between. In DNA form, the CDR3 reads TGTGCCAGCAGGAAAGCGTCTGGGGCCAACGTCCTGACTTTC. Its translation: CASRKASGANVLTF.

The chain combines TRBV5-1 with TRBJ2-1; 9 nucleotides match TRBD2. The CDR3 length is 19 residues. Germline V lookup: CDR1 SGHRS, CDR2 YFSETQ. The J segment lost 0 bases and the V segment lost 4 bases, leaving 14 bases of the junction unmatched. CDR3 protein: CASSSLGGRVLSSYNEQFF. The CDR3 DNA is TGCGCCAGCAGCAGCTTAGGCGGGAGGGTCCTAAGCTCCTACAATGAGCAGTTCTTC.

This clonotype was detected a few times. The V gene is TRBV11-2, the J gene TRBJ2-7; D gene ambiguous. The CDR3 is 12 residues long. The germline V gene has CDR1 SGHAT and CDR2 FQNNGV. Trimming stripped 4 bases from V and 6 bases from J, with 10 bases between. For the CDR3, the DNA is TGTGCCAGCAGCTCCCGACTGGCCGAGCAGTACTTC. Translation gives CASSSRLAEQYF. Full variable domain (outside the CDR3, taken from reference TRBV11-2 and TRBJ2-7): EAGVAQSPRYKIIEKRQSVAFWCNPISGHATLYWYQQILGQGPKLLIQFQNNGVVDDSQLPKDRFSAERLKGVDSTLKIQPAKLEDSAVYLCASSSRLAEQYFGPGTRLTVT.

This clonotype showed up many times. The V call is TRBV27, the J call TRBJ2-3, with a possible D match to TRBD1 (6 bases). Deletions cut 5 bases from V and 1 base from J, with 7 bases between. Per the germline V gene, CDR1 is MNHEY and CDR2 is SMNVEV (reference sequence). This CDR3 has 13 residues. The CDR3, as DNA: TGTGCCAGCAGTCGACAGGGCACAGATACGCAGTATTTT. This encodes CASSRQGTDTQYF.

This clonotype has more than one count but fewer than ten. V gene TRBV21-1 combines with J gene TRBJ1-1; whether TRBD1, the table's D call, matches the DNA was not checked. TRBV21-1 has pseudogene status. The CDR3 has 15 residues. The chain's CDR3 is CASSPRTGMNTEVFF. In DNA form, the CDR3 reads TGTGCCAGCAGCCCCCGGACAGGGATGAACACTGAAGTTTTCTTT.